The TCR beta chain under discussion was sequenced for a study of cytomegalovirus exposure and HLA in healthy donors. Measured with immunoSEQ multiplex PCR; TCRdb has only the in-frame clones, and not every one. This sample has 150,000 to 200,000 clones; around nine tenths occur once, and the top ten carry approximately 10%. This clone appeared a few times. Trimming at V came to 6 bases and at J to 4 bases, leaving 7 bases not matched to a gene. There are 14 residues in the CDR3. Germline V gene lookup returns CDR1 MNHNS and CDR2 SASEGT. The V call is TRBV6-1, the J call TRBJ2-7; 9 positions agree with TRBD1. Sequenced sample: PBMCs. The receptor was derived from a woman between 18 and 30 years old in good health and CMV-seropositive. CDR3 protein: CASRVGQGSYEQYF. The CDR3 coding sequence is TGTGCCAGCAGAGTGGGACAGGGATCGTACGAGCAGTACTTC.